These T cell receptor beta chains were read from a single sample in a study of blood T cell repertoires in COVID-19. The protocol was immunoSEQ multiplex PCR, while the TCRdb copy is restricted to in-frame clones and leaves out a portion. Among 140,000 or so clones listed, 75% to 85% were seen once. Sequencing was done on a sample of peripheral blood. The receptors were gathered from a woman aged 70-85 years with COVID-19, enrolled during active disease. Each CDR3 is given with its conserved first and last residue. D genes are given only for firm matches. Not every row has a clone size; where given, it reads once, few, many or a size class.

j_gene: TRBJ2-7; len: 15; abundance: .; v_gene: TRBV30; d_gene: .; CDR3nt: TGTGCCTGGAGTACCGGGTTAAATTTAAACTACGAGCAGTACTTC; CDR3aa: CAWSTGLNLNYEQYF
j_gene: TRBJ2-1; len: 17; abundance: once; v_gene: TRBV10-2; d_gene: TRBD2; CDR3nt: TGCGCCAGCGGGACTAGCGGGGGGCCGATTTCCTACAATGAGCAGTTCTTC; CDR3aa: CASGTSGGPISYNEQFF
j_gene: TRBJ1-1; len: 14; abundance: .; v_gene: TRBV5-1; d_gene: .; CDR3nt: TGCGCCAGCAGCTTGGACAGCATGAACACTGAAGCTTTCTTT; CDR3aa: CASSLDSMNTEAFF
j_gene: TRBJ1-5; len: 15; abundance: .; v_gene: TRBV2; d_gene: .; CDR3nt: TGTGCCAGCAGGAGAAACCAAGAGAGCAATCAGCCCCAGCATTTT; CDR3aa: CASRRNQESNQPQHF
j_gene: TRBJ2-7; len: 11; abundance: .; v_gene: TRBV10-3; d_gene: TRBD1; CDR3nt: TGTGCCATCGCCCGGGACAGGGAGCAGTACTTC; CDR3aa: CAIARDREQYF
j_gene: TRBJ1-1; len: 14; abundance: few; v_gene: TRBV7-2; d_gene: TRBD1; CDR3nt: TGTGCCAGCAGCAGCCAGGGGGCTGGAACTGAAGCTTTCTTT; CDR3aa: CASSSQGAGTEAFF
j_gene: TRBJ1-5; len: 16; abundance: .; v_gene: TRBV6-1; d_gene: .; CDR3nt: TGTGCCAGCAGTGGGGGACAAACAAATAGCAATCAGCCCCAGCATTTT; CDR3aa: CASSGGQTNSNQPQHF
j_gene: TRBJ2-1; len: 16; abundance: .; v_gene: TRBV7-3; d_gene: TRBD2; CDR3nt: TGTGCCAGCAGCTTACGGACTAGCGGGGCTCTTAATGAGCAGTTCTTC; CDR3aa: CASSLRTSGALNEQFF
j_gene: TRBJ1-4; len: 18; abundance: .; v_gene: TRBV5-5; d_gene: .; CDR3nt: TGTGCCAGCAGCTTGGGGGACTCTCCTACGGCAACTAATGAAAAACTGTTTTTT; CDR3aa: CASSLGDSPTATNEKLFF
j_gene: TRBJ2-7; len: 15; abundance: .; v_gene: TRBV2; d_gene: TRBD1; CDR3nt: TGTGCCAGCACTGAGACAGGGAGTAGCTCCTACGAGCAGTACTTC; CDR3aa: CASTETGSSSYEQYF
j_gene: TRBJ2-5; len: 18; abundance: .; v_gene: TRBV5-1; d_gene: TRBD2; CDR3nt: TGCGCCAGCAGCATCGGGACTAGCGGGGGGTGGTTCGAGGAGACCCAGTACTTC; CDR3aa: CASSIGTSGGWFEETQYF
j_gene: TRBJ2-5; len: 14; abundance: few; v_gene: TRBV28; d_gene: .; CDR3nt: TGTGCCAGCAACCCTCTACGGGACCAAGAGACCCAGTACTTC; CDR3aa: CASNPLRDQETQYF
j_gene: TRBJ1-4; len: 18; abundance: many; v_gene: TRBV18; d_gene: TRBD1; CDR3nt: TGTGCCAGCTCACCACCTGTCTGGGACAGCGCAACTAATGAAAAACTGTTTTTT; CDR3aa: CASSPPVWDSATNEKLFF
j_gene: TRBJ2-7; len: 15; abundance: .; v_gene: TRBV7-2; d_gene: .; CDR3nt: TGTGCCAGCAGCTTAACCGGGACAAGCTCCTACGAGCAGTACTTC; CDR3aa: CASSLTGTSSYEQYF
j_gene: TRBJ2-2; len: 16; abundance: .; v_gene: TRBV13; d_gene: .; CDR3nt: TGTGCCAGCAGCCTTAGGAGCTCCAGGGTTGCCGGGGAGCTGTTTTTT; CDR3aa: CASSLRSSRVAGELFF
j_gene: TRBJ1-2; len: 10; abundance: .; v_gene: TRBV30; d_gene: .; CDR3nt: TGTGCCTGGAGCGCCGCCTACTCCTACTTC; CDR3aa: CAWSAAYSYF
j_gene: TRBJ1-1; len: 14; abundance: .; v_gene: TRBV25-1; d_gene: .; CDR3nt: TGTGCCAGCAGTGAATCCCGTTATCCGGCTGAAGCTTTCTTT; CDR3aa: CASSESRYPAEAFF
j_gene: TRBJ2-7; len: 12; abundance: .; v_gene: TRBV7-3; d_gene: .; CDR3nt: TGTGCCAGCAGCTTAACTGGAGCCGAGCAGTACTTC; CDR3aa: CASSLTGAEQYF
j_gene: TRBJ1-4; len: 13; abundance: .; v_gene: TRBV30; d_gene: .; CDR3nt: TGTGCCTTCCCACAGGGCTCTAATGAAAAACTGTTTTTT; CDR3aa: CAFPQGSNEKLFF
j_gene: TRBJ1-6; len: 12; abundance: few; v_gene: TRBV6-5; d_gene: .; CDR3nt: TGTGCCAGCAGGATAGGGGTGTCACCCCTCCACTTT; CDR3aa: CASRIGVSPLHF
j_gene: TRBJ2-1; len: 16; abundance: few; v_gene: TRBV7-9; d_gene: .; CDR3nt: TGTGCCAGCAGCCACCAAGGAGGAGGTTCCCTTAATGAGCAGTTCTTC; CDR3aa: CASSHQGGGSLNEQFF
j_gene: TRBJ1-5; len: 15; abundance: .; v_gene: TRBV19; d_gene: TRBD1; CDR3nt: TGTGCCAGTAGTACGACAGGGCATAGCAATCAGCCCCAGCATTTT; CDR3aa: CASSTTGHSNQPQHF
j_gene: TRBJ2-3; len: 17; abundance: .; v_gene: TRBV28; d_gene: TRBD2; CDR3nt: TGTGCCAGCAGTTCTCCCGGACTAGCGGGGGGGGCAGATACGCAGTATTTT; CDR3aa: CASSSPGLAGGADTQYF
j_gene: TRBJ1-2; len: 13; abundance: .; v_gene: TRBV19; d_gene: TRBD1; CDR3nt: TGTGCCAGTAACAAACAGGGGTTGCTTGGCTACACCTTC; CDR3aa: CASNKQGLLGYTF
j_gene: TRBJ1-3; len: 15; abundance: .; v_gene: TRBV7-3; d_gene: .; CDR3nt: TGTGCCAGCAGCTTAAACCCAGGGGCTGGAAACACCATATATTTT; CDR3aa: CASSLNPGAGNTIYF
j_gene: TRBJ1-1; len: 15; abundance: few; v_gene: TRBV5-4; d_gene: TRBD1; CDR3nt: TGTGCCAGCAGCTCGGGGACAGCTAGCCCCACTGAAGCTTTCTTT; CDR3aa: CASSSGTASPTEAFF
j_gene: TRBJ1-1; len: 14; abundance: .; v_gene: TRBV19; d_gene: TRBD1; CDR3nt: TGTGCCAGTAGACAGGGGGCGAGCAACACTGAAGCTTTCTTT; CDR3aa: CASRQGASNTEAFF
j_gene: TRBJ2-2; len: 15; abundance: .; v_gene: TRBV5-1; d_gene: TRBD1; CDR3nt: TGCGCCAGCAGCCCACGACAGGGGGCCGCCGGGGAGCTGTTTTTT; CDR3aa: CASSPRQGAAGELFF
j_gene: TRBJ2-1; len: 14; abundance: few; v_gene: TRBV30; d_gene: .; CDR3nt: TGTGCCTGGAGCGACGGGGGACAGCACAATGAGCAGTTCTTC; CDR3aa: CAWSDGGQHNEQFF
j_gene: TRBJ2-1; len: 13; abundance: .; v_gene: TRBV5-1; d_gene: TRBD2; CDR3nt: TGCGCCAGTCGCGGGACTAGCCTTCATGAGCAGTTCTTC; CDR3aa: CASRGTSLHEQFF
j_gene: TRBJ2-3; len: 13; abundance: few; v_gene: TRBV6-6; d_gene: .; CDR3nt: TGTGCCAGCACCCGACACCCCACAGATACGCAGTATTTT; CDR3aa: CASTRHPTDTQYF
j_gene: TRBJ1-2; len: 17; abundance: .; v_gene: TRBV2; d_gene: .; CDR3nt: TGTGCCAGCAGTGAAGAAGTCGCGGGGACCCTGTGGTATGGCTACACCTTC; CDR3aa: CASSEEVAGTLWYGYTF
j_gene: TRBJ2-2; len: 14; abundance: .; v_gene: TRBV6-2/TRBV6-3; d_gene: .; CDR3nt: TGTGCCAGCAGTTACTACTGGCGGTCCGGGGAGCTGTTTTTT; CDR3aa: CASSYYWRSGELFF
j_gene: TRBJ1-5; len: 13; abundance: .; v_gene: TRBV9; d_gene: .; CDR3nt: TGTGCCAGCAGCGCGACAGATAATCAGCCCCAGCATTTT; CDR3aa: CASSATDNQPQHF
j_gene: TRBJ1-3; len: 11; abundance: .; v_gene: TRBV2; d_gene: TRBD1; CDR3nt: TGTGCCAGCACCTGGGACAGGGGGATATATTTT; CDR3aa: CASTWDRGIYF
j_gene: TRBJ1-4; len: 13; abundance: .; v_gene: TRBV5-1; d_gene: .; CDR3nt: TGCGCCAGCAGCCGGGACAACGGTGAAAAACTGTTTTTT; CDR3aa: CASSRDNGEKLFF
j_gene: TRBJ1-4; len: 16; abundance: .; v_gene: TRBV19; d_gene: TRBD1; CDR3nt: TGTGCCAGTAGTAACGGACAGGGGACAACTAATGAAAAACTGTTTTTT; CDR3aa: CASSNGQGTTNEKLFF
j_gene: TRBJ1-1; len: 13; abundance: .; v_gene: TRBV6-1; d_gene: .; CDR3nt: TGTGCCAGCAGTGATCTCGTTCTCACTGAAGCTTTCTTT; CDR3aa: CASSDLVLTEAFF
j_gene: TRBJ1-2; len: 15; abundance: .; v_gene: TRBV30; d_gene: .; CDR3nt: TGTGCCTGGAGTGTAGCCCGTACTAACGTCTATGGCTACACCTTC; CDR3aa: CAWSVARTNVYGYTF
j_gene: TRBJ2-7; len: 15; abundance: few; v_gene: TRBV6-1; d_gene: .; CDR3nt: TGTGCCAGCAGTGATGGCTCTACGGGCTCCTACGAGCAGTACTTC; CDR3aa: CASSDGSTGSYEQYF
j_gene: TRBJ1-6; len: 13; abundance: .; v_gene: TRBV7-3; d_gene: .; CDR3nt: TGTGCCAGCAGCTTTCAGGTTAATTCACCCCTCCACTTT; CDR3aa: CASSFQVNSPLHF
j_gene: TRBJ1-4; len: 17; abundance: .; v_gene: TRBV28; d_gene: TRBD1; CDR3nt: TGTGCCAGCAGTACATACACCGGGACAGGACTCAATGAAAAACTGTTTTTT; CDR3aa: CASSTYTGTGLNEKLFF
j_gene: TRBJ1-1; len: 13; abundance: .; v_gene: TRBV7-6; d_gene: .; CDR3nt: TGTGCCAGCAGCCCCGATCCGAGGACTGAAGCTTTCTTT; CDR3aa: CASSPDPRTEAFF
j_gene: TRBJ1-6; len: 12; abundance: .; v_gene: TRBV6-5; d_gene: .; CDR3nt: TGTGCCAGCGGAACAGTTGGTTCACCCCTCCACTTT; CDR3aa: CASGTVGSPLHF
j_gene: TRBJ1-1; len: 11; abundance: .; v_gene: TRBV19; d_gene: .; CDR3nt: TGTGCCAGTAGTATGAGCACTGAAGCTTTCTTT; CDR3aa: CASSMSTEAFF
j_gene: TRBJ2-3; len: 15; abundance: .; v_gene: TRBV11-2; d_gene: .; CDR3nt: TGTGCCAGCAGCTTAGAGGGCAGCTACACAGATACGCAGTATTTT; CDR3aa: CASSLEGSYTDTQYF